This TCR beta chain was recorded in a study of T cell responses to AZD1222 COVID-19 vaccine. This clone was seen only a few times. Its antigen is undetermined. Study-wide points: Spike-specific TCR breadth rose after two AZD1222 doses, and depth rose as well.

Measured with immunoSEQ multiplex PCR; TCRdb has only the in-frame clones, and not every one. In the table there are some 130,000 clones, about nine tenths of which are singletons. Trimming took off 11 bases at V and 11 bases at J, with 29 bases between the two ends. This CDR3 has 15 residues. Germline CDR1 is MNHEY and CDR2 is SMNVEV (reference sequence). The V call is TRBV27, the J call TRBJ2-3; D may be TRBD2 (5 bases). The sequencing used peripheral blood, collected on day 0 of AZD1222 vaccination. The sequence was collected from an adult in good health. The CDR3 sequence is CAPEVDPTQCRRQYF. The CDR3 DNA reads as TGTGCCCCGGAGGTTGACCCGACTCAGTGCCGGAGGCAGTATTTT.